The entry below gives a single T cell receptor (beta chain) sequence along with its context. As yet, its antigen is unknown. This sample was taken from a study of shared clonotypes between healthy human individuals. Overall study results and limits: Blood was the only sampled material, and tissue repertoires likely differ.

Sequenced by immunoSEQ multiplex PCR; TCRdb stores in-frame clones only, minus some. This repertoire shows around 580,000 clones, roughly 98% found once; its top ten account for approximately 0.3%. CD45RO-negative, CCR7-positively selected cells formed the naive CD8 fraction, excluding terminally differentiated effector memory CD45RA+ cells. The sequence was obtained from a man aged 25 to 45 in good health. Sequenced input: naive CD8+ T cells sorted from blood.

CDR3 sequence reads: CASSPINTRGRTDTQYF. CDR3 DNA: TGTGCCAGCAGCCCGATTAATACTAGGGGTCGCACAGATACGCAGTATTTT. The V call is TRBV5-5, the J call TRBJ2-3; D may be TRBD1 or TRBD2 (5 bases each). The CDR3 is 17 amino acids. CDR1 and CDR2 from the germline V gene are SGHKS and YYEKEE (reference sequence). The germline V and J ends were trimmed by 4 bases and 1 base, with 19 bases remaining between them.